This TCR beta chain was sequenced in a study of T cells in Graves' hyperthyroidism and ophthalmopathy. Researchers amplified the TCR beta CDR3 regions from RNA transcripts. An initial round of RT-PCR targeting the TCR CDR3 relied on the HTBI primer set. From the multiplex PCR reads, TCRdb called clonotypes with MiXCR, one entry per CDR3 protein. In the table there are hundreds of thousands of distinct CDR3 sequences, about 14% of which are singletons. As concerns this clonotype: Its antigen is currently unknown.

Patients were excluded because of uncontrolled infection, other autoimmune disease, pregnancy or lactation. Whole-study findings and limits: Most clonotypes expanded in the thyroid (above 0.001) were also present in blood. A 13 V-J model separated ophthalmopathy from stable hyperthyroidism.

The clonotype originates from a man aged 50 to 59 with Graves' ophthalmopathy. What was sequenced was blood.

CDR3 amino acids: CASSFMIDSTGELFF. The DNA of the CDR3 is TGTGCCAGCAGCTTTATGATAGATTCGACCGGGGAGCTGTTTTTT. This rearrangement joins TRBV7-2 to TRBJ2-2; no definite D call. V lost 3 bases, J lost 5 bases, and 13 bases lay in between. From germline, CDR1 is SGHTA and CDR2 FQGNSA. CDR3 length equals 15 residues. Together with reference TRBV7-2 and TRBJ2-2, the CDR3 gives the full variable domain: GAGVSQSPSNKVTEKGKDVELRCDPISGHTALYWYRQSLGQGLEFLIYFQGNSAPDKSGLPSDRFSAERTGGSVSTLTIQRTQQEDSAVYLCASSFMIDSTGELFFGEGSRLTVL.